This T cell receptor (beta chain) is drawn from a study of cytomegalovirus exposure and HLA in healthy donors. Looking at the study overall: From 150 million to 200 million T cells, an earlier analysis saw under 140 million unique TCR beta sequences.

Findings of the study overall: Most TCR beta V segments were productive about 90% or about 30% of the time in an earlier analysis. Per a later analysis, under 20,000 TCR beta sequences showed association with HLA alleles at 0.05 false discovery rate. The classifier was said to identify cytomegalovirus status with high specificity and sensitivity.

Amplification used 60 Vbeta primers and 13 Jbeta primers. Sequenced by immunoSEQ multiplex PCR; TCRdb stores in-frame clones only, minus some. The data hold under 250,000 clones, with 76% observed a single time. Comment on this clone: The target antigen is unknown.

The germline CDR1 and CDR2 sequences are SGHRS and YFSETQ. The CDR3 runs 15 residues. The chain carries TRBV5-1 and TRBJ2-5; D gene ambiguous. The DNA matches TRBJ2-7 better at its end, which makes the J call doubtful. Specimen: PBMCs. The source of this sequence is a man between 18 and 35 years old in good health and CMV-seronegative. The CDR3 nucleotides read TGCGCCAGCAGCTTCCCCCGAGTTGGTTCCTACGAGCAGTACTTC. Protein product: CASSFPRVGSYEQYF.